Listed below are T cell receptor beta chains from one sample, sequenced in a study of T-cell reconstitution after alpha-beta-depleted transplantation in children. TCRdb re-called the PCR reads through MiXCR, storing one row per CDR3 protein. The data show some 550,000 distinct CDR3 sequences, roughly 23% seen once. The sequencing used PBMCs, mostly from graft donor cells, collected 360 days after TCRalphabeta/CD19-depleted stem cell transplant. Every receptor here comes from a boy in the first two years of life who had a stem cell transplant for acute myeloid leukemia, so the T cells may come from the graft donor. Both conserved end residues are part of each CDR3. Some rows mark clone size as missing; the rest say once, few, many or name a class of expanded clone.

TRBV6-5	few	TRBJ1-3	CASSHRETGNTIYF
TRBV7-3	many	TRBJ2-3	CASSLIHTDTQYF
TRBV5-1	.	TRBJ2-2	CASSPDGPALGELFF
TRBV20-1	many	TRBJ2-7	CSARGQVLYEQYF
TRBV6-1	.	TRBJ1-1	CATDRFNTEASF
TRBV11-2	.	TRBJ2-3	CASSIPTSGASSTDTQYF
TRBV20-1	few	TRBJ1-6	CSARARDRVNSPLHF
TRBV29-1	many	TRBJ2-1	CSVDGELDEQFF
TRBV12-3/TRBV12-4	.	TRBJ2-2	CASSPRFSGVGGELFF
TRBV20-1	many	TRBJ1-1	CSARASMNTEAFF
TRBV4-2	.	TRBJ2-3	CASRKGDSTDTQYF
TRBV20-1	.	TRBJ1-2	CSAVSETGGYGYTF
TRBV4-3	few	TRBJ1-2	CASSQDRGYGYTF
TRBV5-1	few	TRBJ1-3	CASGEGSGNTIYF
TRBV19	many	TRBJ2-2	CASSIPRTNTGELFF
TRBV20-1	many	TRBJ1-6	CSARDLDPLHF
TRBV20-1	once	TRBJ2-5	CSARPDRGGETQYF
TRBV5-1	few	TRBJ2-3	CASSLEASGARPDTQYF
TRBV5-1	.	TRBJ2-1	CASSRIGASGLLGGEQFF
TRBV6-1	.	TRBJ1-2	CASNTGAANYGYTF
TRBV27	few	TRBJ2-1	CASSSPSGVYNEQFF
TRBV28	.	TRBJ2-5	CASSRGPGETQYF
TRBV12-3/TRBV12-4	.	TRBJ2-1	CASSVLGGVYNEQFF
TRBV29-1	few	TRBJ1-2	CSVDRGSGYTF
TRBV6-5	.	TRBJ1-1	CASSYTGPTGGGTEAFF
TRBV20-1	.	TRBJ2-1	CSAPAGAVYNEQFF
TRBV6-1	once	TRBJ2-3	CASTEDGSSTDTQYF